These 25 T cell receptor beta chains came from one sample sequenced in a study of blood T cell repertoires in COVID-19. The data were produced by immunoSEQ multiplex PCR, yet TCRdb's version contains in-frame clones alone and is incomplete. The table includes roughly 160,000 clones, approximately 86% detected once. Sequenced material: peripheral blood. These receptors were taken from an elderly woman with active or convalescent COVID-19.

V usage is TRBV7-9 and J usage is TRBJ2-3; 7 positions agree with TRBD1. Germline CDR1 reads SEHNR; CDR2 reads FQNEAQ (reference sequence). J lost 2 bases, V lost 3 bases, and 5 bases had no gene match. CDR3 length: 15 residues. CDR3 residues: CASSLVRGITDTQYF. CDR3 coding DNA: TGTGCCAGCAGCTTGGTCAGGGGGATCACAGATACGCAGTATTTT.

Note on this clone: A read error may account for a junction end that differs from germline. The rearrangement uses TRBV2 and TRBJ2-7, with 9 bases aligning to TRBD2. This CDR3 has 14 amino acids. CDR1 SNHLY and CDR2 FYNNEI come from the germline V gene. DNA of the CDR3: TGTGCCAGCGGTGAGCGGGAGGTCCCCTACGAGCAGTACTTC. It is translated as CASGEREVPYEQYF.

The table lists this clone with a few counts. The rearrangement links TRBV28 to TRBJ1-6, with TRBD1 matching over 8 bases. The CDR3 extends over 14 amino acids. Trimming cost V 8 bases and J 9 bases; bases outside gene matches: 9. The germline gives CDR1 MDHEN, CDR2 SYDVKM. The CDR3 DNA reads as TGTGCCAGCGGCCGACAGGGGCGACCTTCACCCCTCCACTTT. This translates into CASGRQGRPSPLHF.

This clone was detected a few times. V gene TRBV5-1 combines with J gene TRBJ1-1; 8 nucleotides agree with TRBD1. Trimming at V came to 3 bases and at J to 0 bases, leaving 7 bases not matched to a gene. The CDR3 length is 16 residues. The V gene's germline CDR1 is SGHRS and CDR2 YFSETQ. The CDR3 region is CASSSQGAFMNTEAFF. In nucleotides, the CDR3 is TGCGCCAGCAGCTCCCAGGGGGCGTTCATGAACACTGAAGCTTTCTTT.

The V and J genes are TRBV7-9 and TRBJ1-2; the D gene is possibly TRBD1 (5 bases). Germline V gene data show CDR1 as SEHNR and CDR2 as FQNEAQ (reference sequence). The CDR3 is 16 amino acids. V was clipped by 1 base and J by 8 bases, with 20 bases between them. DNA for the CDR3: TGTGCCAGCAGCTTAGTTGGTGGGGCAGCCCCCTTGGGCTACACCTTC. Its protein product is CASSLVGGAAPLGYTF.

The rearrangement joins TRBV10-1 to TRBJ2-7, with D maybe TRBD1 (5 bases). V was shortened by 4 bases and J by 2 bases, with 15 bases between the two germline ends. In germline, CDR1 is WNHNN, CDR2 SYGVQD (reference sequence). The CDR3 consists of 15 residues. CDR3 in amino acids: CASSVNRNPPYEQYF. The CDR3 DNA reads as TGCGCCAGCAGTGTAAACAGGAACCCACCCTACGAGCAGTACTTC.

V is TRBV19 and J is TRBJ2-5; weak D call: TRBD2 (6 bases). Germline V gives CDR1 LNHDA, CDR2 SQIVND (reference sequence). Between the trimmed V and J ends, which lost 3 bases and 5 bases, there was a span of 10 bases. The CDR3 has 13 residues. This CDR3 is CASSMGAGETQYF. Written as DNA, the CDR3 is TGTGCCAGTAGTATGGGCGCGGGGGAGACCCAGTACTTC. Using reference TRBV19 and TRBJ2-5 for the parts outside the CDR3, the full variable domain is DGGITQSPKYLFRKEGQNVTLSCEQNLNHDAMYWYRQDPGQGLRLIYYSQIVNDFQKGDIAEGYSVSREKKESFPLTVTSAQKNPTAFYLCASSMGAGETQYFGPGTRLLVL.

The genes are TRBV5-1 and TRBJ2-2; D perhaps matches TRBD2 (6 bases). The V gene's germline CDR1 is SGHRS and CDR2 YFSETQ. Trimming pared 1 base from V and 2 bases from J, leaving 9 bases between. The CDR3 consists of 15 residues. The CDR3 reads CASSLTSPNTGELFF. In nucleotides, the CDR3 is TGCGCCAGCAGCTTGACTAGCCCCAACACCGGGGAGCTGTTTTTT. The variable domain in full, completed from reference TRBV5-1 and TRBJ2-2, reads KAGVTQTPRYLIKTRGQQVTLSCSPISGHRSVSWYQQTPGQGLQFLFEYFSETQRNKGNFPGRFSGRQFSNSRSEMNVSTLELGDSALYLCASSLTSPNTGELFFGEGSRLTVL.

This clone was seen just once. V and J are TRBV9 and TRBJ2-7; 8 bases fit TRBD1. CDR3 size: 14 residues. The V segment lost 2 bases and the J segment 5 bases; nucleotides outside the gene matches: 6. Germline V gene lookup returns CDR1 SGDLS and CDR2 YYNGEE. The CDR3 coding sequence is TGTGCCAGCAGCGTGAGGACAGGGCTCGACGAGCAGTACTTC. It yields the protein CASSVRTGLDEQYF. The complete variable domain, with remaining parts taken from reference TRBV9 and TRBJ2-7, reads DSGVTQTPKHLITATGQRVTLRCSPRSGDLSVYWYQQSLDQGLQFLIQYYNGEERAKGNILERFSAQQFPDLHSELNLSSLELGDSALYFCASSVRTGLDEQYFGPGTRLTVT.

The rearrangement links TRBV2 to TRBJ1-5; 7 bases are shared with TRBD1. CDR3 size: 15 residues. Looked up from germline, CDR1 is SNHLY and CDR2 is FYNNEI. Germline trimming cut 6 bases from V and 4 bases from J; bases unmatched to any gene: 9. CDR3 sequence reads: CASRPDRVVNQPQHF. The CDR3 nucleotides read TGTGCCAGCAGACCTGACAGGGTGGTGAATCAGCCCCAGCATTTT.

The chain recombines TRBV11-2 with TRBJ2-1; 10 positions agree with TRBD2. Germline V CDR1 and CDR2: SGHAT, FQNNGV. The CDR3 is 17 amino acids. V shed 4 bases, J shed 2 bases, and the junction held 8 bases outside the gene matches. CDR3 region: CASSSQEAGGPYNEQFF. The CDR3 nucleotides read TGTGCCAGCAGCTCCCAAGAAGCGGGAGGGCCCTACAATGAGCAGTTCTTC.

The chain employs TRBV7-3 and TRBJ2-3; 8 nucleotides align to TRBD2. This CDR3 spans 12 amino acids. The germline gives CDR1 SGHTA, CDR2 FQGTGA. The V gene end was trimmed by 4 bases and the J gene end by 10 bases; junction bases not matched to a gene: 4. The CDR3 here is CASSSPGLAQYF. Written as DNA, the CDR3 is TGTGCCAGCAGCTCACCGGGACTAGCGCAGTATTTT.

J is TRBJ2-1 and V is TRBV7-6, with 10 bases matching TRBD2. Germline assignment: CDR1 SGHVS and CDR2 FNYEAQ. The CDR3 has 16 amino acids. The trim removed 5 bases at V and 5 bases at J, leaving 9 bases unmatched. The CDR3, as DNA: TGTGCCAGCAGCCGATTCGGCGGGACTAGCGACAATGAGCAGTTCTTC. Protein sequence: CASSRFGGTSDNEQFF. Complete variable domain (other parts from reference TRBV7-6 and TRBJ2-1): GAGVSQSPRYKVTKRGQDVALRCDPISGHVSLYWYRQALGQGPEFLTYFNYEAQQDKSGLPNDRFSAERPEGSISTLTIQRTEQRDSAMYRCASSRFGGTSDNEQFFGPGTRLTVL.

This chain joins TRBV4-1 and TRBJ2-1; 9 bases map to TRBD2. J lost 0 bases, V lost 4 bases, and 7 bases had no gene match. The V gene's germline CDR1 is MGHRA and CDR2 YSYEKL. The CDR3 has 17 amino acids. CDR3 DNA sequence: TGCGCCAGCAGCCCGTTTCAACTAGCGGGCTCCTACAATGAGCAGTTCTTC. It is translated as CASSPFQLAGSYNEQFF.

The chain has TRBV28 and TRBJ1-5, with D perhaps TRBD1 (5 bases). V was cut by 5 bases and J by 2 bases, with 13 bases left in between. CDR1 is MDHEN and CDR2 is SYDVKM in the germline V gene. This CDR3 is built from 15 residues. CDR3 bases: TGTGCCAGCAGTGAACCTTCGGGGGGCAATCAGCCCCAGCATTTT. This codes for CASSEPSGGNQPQHF.

The CDR3 DNA is TGTGCCAGCAGCCCCCGTCGCGATTACAATGAGCAGTTCTTC. Its protein product is CASSPRRDYNEQFF. The V call is TRBV3-1 (or the pseudogene TRBV3-2), the J call TRBJ2-1, with D unclear. Trimming pared 4 bases from V and 4 bases from J, leaving 11 bases between. The CDR3 extends over 14 amino acids. Germline-derived CDR1 and CDR2 are LGHDT and YNNKEL (reference sequence).

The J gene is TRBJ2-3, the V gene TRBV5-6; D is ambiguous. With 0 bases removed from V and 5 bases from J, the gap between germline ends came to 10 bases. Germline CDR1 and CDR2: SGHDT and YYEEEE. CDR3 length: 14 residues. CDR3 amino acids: CASSLALLEDTQYF. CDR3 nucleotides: TGTGCCAGCAGCTTGGCGCTTTTAGAAGATACGCAGTATTTT.

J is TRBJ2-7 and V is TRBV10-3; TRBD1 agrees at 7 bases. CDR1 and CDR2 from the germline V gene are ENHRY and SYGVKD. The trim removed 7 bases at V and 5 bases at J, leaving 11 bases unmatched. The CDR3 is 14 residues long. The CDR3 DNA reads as TGTGCCATCAAGCCAATAACAGGGGACCACGAGCAGTACTTC. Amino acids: CAIKPITGDHEQYF.

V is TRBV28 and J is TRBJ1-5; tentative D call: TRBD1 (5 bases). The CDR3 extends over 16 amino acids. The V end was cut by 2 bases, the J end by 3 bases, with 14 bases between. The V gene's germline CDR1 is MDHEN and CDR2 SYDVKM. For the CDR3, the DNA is TGTGCCAGCAGTTTAAGGGGCCAGGGTCTCAATCAGCCCCAGCATTTT. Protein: CASSLRGQGLNQPQHF.

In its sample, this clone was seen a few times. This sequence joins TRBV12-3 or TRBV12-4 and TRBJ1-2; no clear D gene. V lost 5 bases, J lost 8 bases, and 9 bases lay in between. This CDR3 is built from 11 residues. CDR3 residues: CASSRLSGYTF. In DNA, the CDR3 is TGTGCCAGCAGTCGTCTTTCCGGCTACACCTTC.

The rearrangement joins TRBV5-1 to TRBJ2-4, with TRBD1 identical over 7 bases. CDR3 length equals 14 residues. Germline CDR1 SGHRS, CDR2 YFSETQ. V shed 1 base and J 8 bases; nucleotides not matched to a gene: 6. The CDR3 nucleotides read TGCGCCAGCAGCTTGATTGACAGGGACGACATTCAGTACTTC. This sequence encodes CASSLIDRDDIQYF.

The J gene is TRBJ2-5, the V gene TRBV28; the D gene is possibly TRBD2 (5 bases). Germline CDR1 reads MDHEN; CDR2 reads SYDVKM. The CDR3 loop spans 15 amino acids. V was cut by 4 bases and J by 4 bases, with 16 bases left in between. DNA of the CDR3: TGTGCCAGCAGTTCCGGAGGACTGGCCCGAGAGACCCAGTACTTC. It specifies CASSSGGLARETQYF.

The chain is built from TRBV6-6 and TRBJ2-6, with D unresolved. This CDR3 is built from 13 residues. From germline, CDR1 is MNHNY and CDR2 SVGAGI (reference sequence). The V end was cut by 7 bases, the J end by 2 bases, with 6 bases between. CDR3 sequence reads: CASTPAGANVLTF. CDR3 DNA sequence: TGTGCCAGCACCCCAGCTGGGGCCAACGTCCTGACTTTC.

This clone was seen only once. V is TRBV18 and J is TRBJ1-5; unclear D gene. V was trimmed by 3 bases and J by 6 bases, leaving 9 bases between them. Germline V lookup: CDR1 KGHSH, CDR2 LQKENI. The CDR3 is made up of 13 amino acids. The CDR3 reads CASSPRVSQPQHF. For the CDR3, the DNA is TGTGCCAGCTCACCGAGAGTTAGTCAGCCCCAGCATTTT.

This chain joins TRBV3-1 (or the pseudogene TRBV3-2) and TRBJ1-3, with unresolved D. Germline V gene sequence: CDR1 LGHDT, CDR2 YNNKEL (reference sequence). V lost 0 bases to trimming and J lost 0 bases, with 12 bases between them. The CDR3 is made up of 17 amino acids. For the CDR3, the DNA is TGTGCCAGCAGCCAAGAGCTAGAGTCGTTCTCTGGAAACACCATATATTTT. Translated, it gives CASSQELESFSGNTIYF.